The clone carrying this T cell receptor (beta chain) was seen a few times. In the authors' workflow: Estimated nucleated cell counts came from reference gene primer amplification. Profiled with immunoSEQ multiplex PCR; TCRdb holds only in-frame clones, not every one. That table is the source of V, J and clone size, and D and trimming were worked out from the DNA. The sample includes over 80,000 clones, about nine tenths of them seen just once. The data were taken from a study of blood T cell repertoires in COVID-19. Study details: Samples taken during acute and convalescent COVID-19 were collected in the United States, Italy and Spain. Sample material is recorded as cDNA or gDNA derived from T cells, B-cell-depleted T cells, or PBMCs.

This CDR3 has 10 amino acids. Trimming took off 6 bases at V and 7 bases at J, with 7 bases between the two ends. CDR1 is DFQATT, CDR2 SNEGSKA, per germline (reference sequence). The V call is TRBV20-1, the J call TRBJ1-5; D unclear. This clonotype originated in a man aged 45 to 65 with acute or convalescent COVID-19. Input material: peripheral blood. The CDR3, as DNA: TGCAGTGCGGGGAGGCAGCCCCAGCATTTT. Encoded protein: CSAGRQPQHF.